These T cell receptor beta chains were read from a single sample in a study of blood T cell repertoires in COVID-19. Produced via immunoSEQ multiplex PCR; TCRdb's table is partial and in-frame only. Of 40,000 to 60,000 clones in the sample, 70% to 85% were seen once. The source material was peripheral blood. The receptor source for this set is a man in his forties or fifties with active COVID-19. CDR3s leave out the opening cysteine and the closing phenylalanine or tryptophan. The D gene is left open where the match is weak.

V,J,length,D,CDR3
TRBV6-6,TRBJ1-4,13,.,ASSWARLASEKLF
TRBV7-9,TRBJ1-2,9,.,AGGKTGEWA
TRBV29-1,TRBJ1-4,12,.,SVILTGGGEKLF
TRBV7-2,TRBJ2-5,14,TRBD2,ASSLGLAALGETQY
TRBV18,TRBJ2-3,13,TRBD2,ASSPLRGGQDTQY
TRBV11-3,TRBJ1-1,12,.,ASSRRGADTEAF
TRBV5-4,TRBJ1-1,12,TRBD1,ASSPRQGDTEAF
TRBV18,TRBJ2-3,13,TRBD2,ASSPGSGSRDTQY
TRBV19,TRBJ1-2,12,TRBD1,ASSIRQGGYGYT
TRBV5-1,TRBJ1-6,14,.,ASSLGGGTYNSPLH
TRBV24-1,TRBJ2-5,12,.,ATSDLGGGETQY
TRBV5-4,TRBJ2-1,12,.,ASSLDFSYNEQF
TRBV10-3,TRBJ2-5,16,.,AISDATGRGVGIETQY
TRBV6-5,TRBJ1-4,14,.,ASSSTGRPNGKKLF
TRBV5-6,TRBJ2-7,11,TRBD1,ASSPDRLYEQY
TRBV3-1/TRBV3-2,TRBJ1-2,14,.,ASSQDPAGAREGYT
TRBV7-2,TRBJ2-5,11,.,ASSVREAETQY
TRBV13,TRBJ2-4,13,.,ASTQRGSGKNIQY
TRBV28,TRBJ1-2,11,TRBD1,ASRWTGNYGYT
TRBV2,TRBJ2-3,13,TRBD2,ASRWSAGSEDTQY
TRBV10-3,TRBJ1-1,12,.,AISESSTGTEAF
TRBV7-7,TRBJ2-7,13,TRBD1,ASSARRDRAYEQY
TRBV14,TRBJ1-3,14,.,ASSQDWSGSGNTIY
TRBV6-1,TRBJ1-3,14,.,ASSEAQGYSGNTIY
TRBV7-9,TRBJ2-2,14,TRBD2,ASSSRLAGVTGELF
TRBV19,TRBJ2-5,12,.,ASSIGNSQETQY
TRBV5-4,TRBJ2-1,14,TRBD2,ASRAGTSGRNNEQF
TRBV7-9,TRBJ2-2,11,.,ASSYTGSGELF
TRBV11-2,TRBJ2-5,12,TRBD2,ASSPGGGRETQY
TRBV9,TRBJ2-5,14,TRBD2,ASSVVGGGFQETQY
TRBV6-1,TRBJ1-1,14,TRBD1,ASSEALWTGETEAF
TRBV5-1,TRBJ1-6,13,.,ASSGSRGQHSPLH
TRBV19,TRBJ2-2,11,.,ASTLGGTGELF
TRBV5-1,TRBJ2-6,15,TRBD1,ASSSGQGSSGANVLT
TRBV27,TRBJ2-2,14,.,ASSLIPVYPAGELF
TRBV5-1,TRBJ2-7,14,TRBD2,ASSFNRGGGSYEQY
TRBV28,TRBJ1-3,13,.,ASSSPQGAGNTIY
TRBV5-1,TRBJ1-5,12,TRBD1,ASSLGTGNQPQH
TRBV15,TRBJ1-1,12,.,ATSEVQGITEAF
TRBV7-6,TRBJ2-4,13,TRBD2,ASSLAVGGGNIQY
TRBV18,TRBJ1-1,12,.,ASSPALGNTEAF
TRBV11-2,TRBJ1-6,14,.,ASSSGASAWGSPLH
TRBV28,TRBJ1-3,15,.,ASSLKPGEDSGNTIY
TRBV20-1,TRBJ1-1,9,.,SGGGETEAF
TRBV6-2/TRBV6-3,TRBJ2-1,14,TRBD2,ASSLWRGDSYNEQF
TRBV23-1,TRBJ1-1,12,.,ASSHYLQNTEAF
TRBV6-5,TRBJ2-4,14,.,ASSYSPQGGKNIQY
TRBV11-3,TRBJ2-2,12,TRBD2,ASSSGGRPGELF
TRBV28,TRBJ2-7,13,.,ASRTYHGGLDEQY
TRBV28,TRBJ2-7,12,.,ASSIPGQHYEQY
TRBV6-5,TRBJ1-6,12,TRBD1,ASEPGQGFSPLH
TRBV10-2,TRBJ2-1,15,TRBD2,ASSAAGGLAGVVEQF
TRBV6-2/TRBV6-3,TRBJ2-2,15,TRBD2,ASSRASGGSNTGELF
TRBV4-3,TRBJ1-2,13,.,ASSQEMLVTYGYT
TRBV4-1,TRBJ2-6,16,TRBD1,ASSRPGTEVSGANVLT
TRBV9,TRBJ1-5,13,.,ASSVSGRSNQPQH
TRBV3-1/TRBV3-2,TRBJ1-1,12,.,ASKQEALNTEAF
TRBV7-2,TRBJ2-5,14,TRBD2,ASSLALTSGGKTQY
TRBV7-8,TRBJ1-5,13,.,ASSLEAGLSQPQH